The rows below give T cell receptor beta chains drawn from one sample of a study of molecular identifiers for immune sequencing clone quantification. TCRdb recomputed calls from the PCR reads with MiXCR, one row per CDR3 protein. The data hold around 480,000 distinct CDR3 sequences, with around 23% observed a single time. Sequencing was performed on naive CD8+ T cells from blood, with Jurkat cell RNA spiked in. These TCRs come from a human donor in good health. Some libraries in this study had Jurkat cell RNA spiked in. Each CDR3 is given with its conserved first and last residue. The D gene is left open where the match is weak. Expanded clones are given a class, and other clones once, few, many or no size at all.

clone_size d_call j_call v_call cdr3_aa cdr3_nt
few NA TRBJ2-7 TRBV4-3 CASSQDKRPSYEQYF TGCGCCAGCAGCCAAGATAAGCGACCCTCCTACGAGCAGTACTTC
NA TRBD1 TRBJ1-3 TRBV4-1 CASSQATAGTGSGNTIYF TGCGCCAGCAGCCAAGCTACAGCCGGGACAGGGTCTGGAAACACCATATATTTT
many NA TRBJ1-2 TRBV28 CASTPRRSDVVYYGYTF TGTGCCAGCACCCCCCGACGGTCCGACGTAGTATACTATGGCTACACCTTC
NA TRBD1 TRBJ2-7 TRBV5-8 CASSRDSHSDEQYF TGTGCCAGCAGCCGGGACAGTCATAGCGACGAGCAGTACTTC
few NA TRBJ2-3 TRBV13 CASSSSAARADTQYF TGTGCCAGCAGCTCATCGGCCGCGAGGGCGGATACGCAGTATTTT
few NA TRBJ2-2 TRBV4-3 CASSQDWQTNTGELFF TGCGCCAGCAGCCAAGATTGGCAGACGAACACCGGGGAGCTGTTTTTT
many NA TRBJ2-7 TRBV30 CAWSFIGAYEQYF TGTGCCTGGAGTTTTATCGGAGCCTACGAGCAGTACTTC
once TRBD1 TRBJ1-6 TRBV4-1 CASSQGAQGNSPLPF TGCGCCAGCAGCCAAGGGGCACAGGGGAATTCACCCCTCCCCTTT
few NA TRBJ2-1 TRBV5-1 CASSSIGSNNEQFF TGCGCCAGCAGCTCCATCGGGAGTAACAATGAGCAGTTCTTC
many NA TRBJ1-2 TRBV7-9 CASSQGAYGYTF TGTGCCAGCAGCCAAGGGGCATATGGCTACACCTTC
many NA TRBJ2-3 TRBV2 CASSEEASVKDTQYF TGTGCCAGCAGTGAAGAGGCTAGCGTTAAAGATACGCAGTATTTT
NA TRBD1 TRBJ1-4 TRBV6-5 CASRTHLTGELLSDEKLFF TGTGCCAGCAGGACACACCTTACAGGGGAATTGTTGTCGGATGAAAAACTGTTTTTT
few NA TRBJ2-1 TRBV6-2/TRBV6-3 CATRPSSDNEQFF TGTGCCACCCGCCCCTCCAGCGACAATGAGCAGTTCTTC
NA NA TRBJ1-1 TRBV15 CATSSSSLNTEAFF TGTGCCACCAGCAGTTCGTCCTTGAACACTGAAGCTTTCTTT
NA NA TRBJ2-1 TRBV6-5 CASRFEAGAYATEQFF TGTGCCAGCAGGTTTGAGGCAGGGGCGTATGCGACCGAGCAGTTCTTC
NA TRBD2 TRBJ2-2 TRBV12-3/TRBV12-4 CASSLAGVATGELFF TGTGCCAGCAGTCTAGCGGGAGTAGCCACCGGGGAGCTGTTTTTT
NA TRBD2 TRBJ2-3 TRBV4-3 CASSLEASGGASTDTQYF TGCGCCAGCAGCCTGGAGGCTAGCGGGGGGGCCAGCACAGATACGCAGTATTTT
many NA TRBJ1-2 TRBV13 CASSYYRESSF TGTGCCAGCAGCTACTACAGGGAAAGCTCCTTC
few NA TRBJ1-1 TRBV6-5 CASSTPGGGYTEAFF TGTGCCAGCAGTACCCCTGGGGGAGGGTACACTGAAGCTTTCTTT
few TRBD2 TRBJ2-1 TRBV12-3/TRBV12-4 CASSPSAGGLNEQFF TGTGCCAGCAGTCCCTCGGCGGGGGGGCTCAATGAGCAGTTCTTC
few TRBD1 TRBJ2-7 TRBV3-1 CARGTGGYEQYF TGTGCCCGCGGGACAGGGGGCTACGAGCAGTACTTC
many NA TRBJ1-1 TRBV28 CASSFLENTEAFF NA
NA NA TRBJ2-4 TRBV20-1 CSARDSEYYTIAKNIQYF TGCAGTGCTAGAGACAGCGAGTATTATACCATAGCCAAAAACATTCAGTACTTC
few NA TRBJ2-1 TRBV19 CASSPPPVSSYNEQFF TGTGCCAGTAGTCCCCCCCCGGTGAGCTCCTACAATGAGCAGTTCTTC
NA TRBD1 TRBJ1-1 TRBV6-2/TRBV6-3 CASTQGGAEAFF TGTGCCAGCACCCAGGGGGGCGCTGAAGCTTTCTTT
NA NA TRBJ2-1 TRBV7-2 CASSLGTNYNEQFF TGTGCCAGCAGCTTAGGGACTAACTACAATGAGCAATTCTTC
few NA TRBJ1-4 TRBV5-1 CASSFSGLNEKLFF TGCGCCAGCAGCTTTTCAGGGCTTAATGAAAAACTGTTTTTT
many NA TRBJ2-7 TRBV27 CASSFGSGEQYF TGTGCCAGCAGTTTCGGGTCGGGCGAGCAGTACTTC
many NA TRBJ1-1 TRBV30 CAWMGDSLNTEAFF TGTGCCTGGATGGGAGACAGCCTGAACACTGAAGCTTTCTTT